Listed below are T cell receptor beta chains from one sample, sequenced in a study of blood T cell repertoires in COVID-19. Libraries were prepared by immunoSEQ multiplex PCR; TCRdb keeps only in-frame clonotypes and omits some of them. The sample yields 250,000 to 300,000 clones, roughly 90% seen once. Sequenced input: peripheral blood. These receptors were collected from a man aged 45-65 years with acute or convalescent COVID-19. Each CDR3 is given with its conserved first and last residue. A D gene is named only where the DNA matches it firmly. Clone size appears in some rows only: once, few, many, or a class for an expanded clone.

CDR3 DNA	CDR3 protein	D gene	J gene	V gene	clone size
TGTGCCAGCAGTCCTCGACAGGGGGCTGATGAAAAACTGTTTTTT	CASSPRQGADEKLFF	TRBD1	TRBJ1-4	TRBV27	many
TGTGCCAGCAGTTCAGGGTTAACTGAAGCTTTCTTT	CASSSGLTEAFF	.	TRBJ1-1	TRBV6-6	.
TGCAGCGTTGAAGATCCCCCCGCTAGCGGGGGCACAGATACGCAGTATTTT	CSVEDPPASGGTDTQYF	TRBD2	TRBJ2-3	TRBV29-1	.
TGTGCCAGCAGCCAAGCGCCCGGGACAGGGGGTGAGCAGTACTTC	CASSQAPGTGGEQYF	TRBD1	TRBJ2-7	TRBV3-1/TRBV3-2	.
TGTGGGCTGGTGGGGGACAGGCCTGGCTACACCTTC	CGLVGDRPGYTF	TRBD1	TRBJ1-2	TRBV12-3/TRBV12-4	.
TGTGCCAGCAGCCCCGGGTCTTCATACTACGAGCAGTACTTC	CASSPGSSYYEQYF	.	TRBJ2-7	TRBV7-3	.
TGCGCCAGCAGTGGATTAGCGAGGGGGACAGATACGCAGTATTTT	CASSGLARGTDTQYF	.	TRBJ2-3	TRBV5-1	.
TGTGCCAGCAGCCAGTATTCCGGGACTCTATCTAACTATGGCTACACCTTC	CASSQYSGTLSNYGYTF	.	TRBJ1-2	TRBV3-1/TRBV3-2	.
TGCAGCGATTACTTCATTGTACACGAGGCCTACGAGCAGTACTTC	CSDYFIVHEAYEQYF	.	TRBJ2-7	TRBV29-1	few
TGCGCCAGCAGTGACCCCCGGGGTGTCGGCCGTGATACGCAGTATTTT	CASSDPRGVGRDTQYF	.	TRBJ2-3	TRBV10-1	.
TGTGCCAGCAGCCTGGGACTTGAAGCTTTCTTT	CASSLGLEAFF	.	TRBJ1-1	TRBV3-1/TRBV3-2	.
TGTGCCAGTAGTGGGACCGGGACAGGGGATGAAAAACTGTTTTTT	CASSGTGTGDEKLFF	TRBD1	TRBJ1-4	TRBV19	.
TGCGCCAGCAGTGGGTCGAGAGCTTCTATCAACACCGGGGAGCTGTTTTTT	CASSGSRASINTGELFF	.	TRBJ2-2	TRBV10-2	few
TGTGCCAGCAGCGTAGATCCGGGCTCCTACGAGCAGTACTTC	CASSVDPGSYEQYF	.	TRBJ2-7	TRBV9	.
TGTGCCAGCAGCGCGGGACAGGGGCCCGCTCAGCCCCAGCATTTT	CASSAGQGPAQPQHF	TRBD1	TRBJ1-5	TRBV7-8	.
TGTGCCAGCAGCCAGAGTAACCGGGGCTACACCTTC	CASSQSNRGYTF	.	TRBJ1-2	TRBV14	.
TGTGCCAGCAACCCGGGACTCGACAATTCACCCCTCCACTTT	CASNPGLDNSPLHF	.	TRBJ1-6	TRBV2	.
TGTGCCAGTAGTATAGGTTCGGACAGAGAAGCTTTCTTT	CASSIGSDREAFF	.	TRBJ1-1	TRBV19	.
TGTGCCAGCAGTAACCCGGGCGAGCAGTACTTC	CASSNPGEQYF	.	TRBJ2-7	TRBV6-5	.
TGTGCCAGCAGCTTACTAGCGGGGATAGATACGCAGTATTTT	CASSLLAGIDTQYF	TRBD2	TRBJ2-3	TRBV7-3	.
TGTGCCAGCAGCTCACCGGAGGGGACGGATGAGCAGTTCTTC	CASSSPEGTDEQFF	.	TRBJ2-1	TRBV7-3	.
TGTGCCAGCAGCCCTCGCGGGGGGGGAACAGATACGCAGTATTTT	CASSPRGGGTDTQYF	TRBD2	TRBJ2-3	TRBV7-2	.
TGTGCCAGCAGTTACCCTGACAGTAACTATGGCTACACCTTC	CASSYPDSNYGYTF	.	TRBJ1-2	TRBV6-6	.
TGCAGTGCTAGTCGTGGCGGAACCTACGAGCAGTACTTC	CSASRGGTYEQYF	.	TRBJ2-7	TRBV20-1	.
TGTGCCAGCAGCTTGGTAGCGGGGGGCCTTAGGAATGAGCAGTTCTTC	CASSLVAGGLRNEQFF	TRBD2	TRBJ2-1	TRBV11-3	once
TGTGCCAGCAGTGAACGTTCGGCAGGGGGCGGGACTGAAGCTTTCTTT	CASSERSAGGGTEAFF	TRBD1	TRBJ1-1	TRBV2	.
TGTGCCAGCAGCCCCTTGAAGACAAAAAGCAATCAGCCCCAGCATTTT	CASSPLKTKSNQPQHF	.	TRBJ1-5	TRBV2	.
TGCAGCGTTTTAGCATCGGACACTGAAGCTTTCTTT	CSVLASDTEAFF	.	TRBJ1-1	TRBV29-1	.
TGTGCCAGCAGTTTAACTTATCAGCCCCAGCATTTT	CASSLTYQPQHF	.	TRBJ1-5	TRBV28	.
TGCGCCAGCAGCGGCCAGGCGAGCTCTGGAAACACCATATATTTT	CASSGQASSGNTIYF	.	TRBJ1-3	TRBV5-1	.
TGTGCCACCTCCGGAGTCGATGCCGAGCAGTACTTC	CATSGVDAEQYF	.	TRBJ2-7	TRBV12-3/TRBV12-4	.
TGTGCCAGCAGCCCCCGGCCCACTAGGGCAGACACCATATATTTT	CASSPRPTRADTIYF	.	TRBJ1-3	TRBV3-1/TRBV3-2	once
TGTGCCAGCAGTCGCCCCGGGAACGAAGAGACCCAGTACTTC	CASSRPGNEETQYF	.	TRBJ2-5	TRBV27	.
TGTGCCTGGTCAATCGAGGTCAGCCACGAGCAGTACTTC	CAWSIEVSHEQYF	.	TRBJ2-7	TRBV30	once
TGCAGTGTCAGGGGGCATGGCTACACCTTC	CSVRGHGYTF	TRBD1	TRBJ1-2	TRBV20-1	.
TGTGCCAGCAGCTCGGTTCGACAGGGTGGGCAGCCCCAGCATTTT	CASSSVRQGGQPQHF	TRBD1	TRBJ1-5	TRBV11-2	.
TGTGCCAGCAAGACGGGGCTAGCGGGGGCGGGGGAGACCCAGTACTTC	CASKTGLAGAGETQYF	TRBD2	TRBJ2-5	TRBV27	.
TGTGCCAGCAGTGAAGGGGCAGGGACTTACTATGGCTACACCTTC	CASSEGAGTYYGYTF	.	TRBJ1-2	TRBV2	.
TGTGCCAGCAGTGAACAGGGGGCGACGCACGAGCAGTACTTC	CASSEQGATHEQYF	TRBD1	TRBJ2-7	TRBV2	.
TGTGCCAGCAGCTTAGATGTAACAATCTACGAGCAGTACTTC	CASSLDVTIYEQYF	.	TRBJ2-7	TRBV7-9	.
TGTGCCAGCAGCGGGGGACAGGGAAGAGTCTACGAGCAGTACTTC	CASSGGQGRVYEQYF	TRBD1	TRBJ2-7	TRBV2	.
TGCGCCAGCAGCTGGGGGACAGAAACGAACACCGGGGAGCTGTTTTTT	CASSWGTETNTGELFF	TRBD1	TRBJ2-2	TRBV5-1	.
TGTGCCACCAGCAGAGATCCTAGCGGGGAAGAGACCCAGTACTTC	CATSRDPSGEETQYF	TRBD2	TRBJ2-5	TRBV15	.
TGTGCCAGCAGCGAGGGACAGGGGAGTCGGTACACCTTC	CASSEGQGSRYTF	TRBD1	TRBJ1-2	TRBV9	.
TGTGCCAGCAGCTCCCCCGGGACAGGCCAGCGGGATCAGCCCCAGCATTTT	CASSSPGTGQRDQPQHF	TRBD1	TRBJ1-5	TRBV7-9	.
TGTGCCAGCAGGGGGCCTGGGGAGACCCAGTACTTC	CASRGPGETQYF	.	TRBJ2-5	TRBV6-5	.
TGTGCCAGCACCGGACAGGGAGGAACCGGGGAGCTGTTTTTT	CASTGQGGTGELFF	TRBD1	TRBJ2-2	TRBV3-1/TRBV3-2	.
TGTGCCAGCAGTGAAACGACTAGCGTAGAGACCCAGTACTTC	CASSETTSVETQYF	TRBD2	TRBJ2-5	TRBV6-1	.
TGTGCCAGCAGCCAAGACGGACAGGGGCGGTCCGGGGAGCTGTTTTTT	CASSQDGQGRSGELFF	TRBD1	TRBJ2-2	TRBV4-2	.
TGTGCCACCAGTGATCCCCGGGACAGGGATGTAAATGAGCAGTTCTTC	CATSDPRDRDVNEQFF	TRBD1	TRBJ2-1	TRBV24-1	.
TGTGCCAGCAGCTCGTACGGGAGCACCATATATTTT	CASSSYGSTIYF	.	TRBJ1-3	TRBV11-2	.
TGTGCCAGCAGGCCACGGGACAGGGCGACCACTGAAGCTTTCTTT	CASRPRDRATTEAFF	TRBD1	TRBJ1-1	TRBV3-1/TRBV3-2	.
TGTGCCAGCCAACCCGAGTACTCCTCCTATGGCTACACCTTC	CASQPEYSSYGYTF	.	TRBJ1-2	TRBV6-6	.
TGTGCCAGTAGTATAGATTTACAGCAGCCCCAGCATTTT	CASSIDLQQPQHF	.	TRBJ1-5	TRBV19	.
TGTGCCAGCAGTGGACAGACCCGTTCCTCCGGGGAGCTGTTTTTT	CASSGQTRSSGELFF	.	TRBJ2-2	TRBV11-3	.
TGTGCCAGCACTACAGGGGCGAACACTGAAGCTTTCTTT	CASTTGANTEAFF	TRBD1	TRBJ1-1	TRBV2	.
TGTGCCAGCTCACCAGGGACAGTCGGCTACACCTTC	CASSPGTVGYTF	TRBD1	TRBJ1-2	TRBV18	once
TGTGCCAGCAGCGTAGGCAGGGGGATGGATACGCAGTATTTT	CASSVGRGMDTQYF	TRBD1	TRBJ2-3	TRBV9	.